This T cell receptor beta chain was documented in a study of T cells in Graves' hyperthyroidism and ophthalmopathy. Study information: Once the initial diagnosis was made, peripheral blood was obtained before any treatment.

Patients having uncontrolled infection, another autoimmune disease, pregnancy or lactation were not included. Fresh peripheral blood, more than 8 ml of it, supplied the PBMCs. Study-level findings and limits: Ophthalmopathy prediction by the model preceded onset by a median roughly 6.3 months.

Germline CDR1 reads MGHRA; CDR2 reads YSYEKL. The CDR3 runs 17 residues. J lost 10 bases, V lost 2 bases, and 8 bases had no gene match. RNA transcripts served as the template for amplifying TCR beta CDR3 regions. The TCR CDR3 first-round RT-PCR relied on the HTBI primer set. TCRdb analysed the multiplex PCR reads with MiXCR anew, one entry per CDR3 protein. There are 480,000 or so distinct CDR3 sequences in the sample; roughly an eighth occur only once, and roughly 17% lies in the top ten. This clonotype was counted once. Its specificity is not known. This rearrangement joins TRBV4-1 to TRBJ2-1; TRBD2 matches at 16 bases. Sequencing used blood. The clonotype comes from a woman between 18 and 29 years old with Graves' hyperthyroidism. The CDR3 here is CASSQPGLAGGWQEQFF. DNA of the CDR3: TGCGCCAGCAGCCAACCGGGACTAGCGGGAGGGTGGCAGGAGCAGTTCTTC.